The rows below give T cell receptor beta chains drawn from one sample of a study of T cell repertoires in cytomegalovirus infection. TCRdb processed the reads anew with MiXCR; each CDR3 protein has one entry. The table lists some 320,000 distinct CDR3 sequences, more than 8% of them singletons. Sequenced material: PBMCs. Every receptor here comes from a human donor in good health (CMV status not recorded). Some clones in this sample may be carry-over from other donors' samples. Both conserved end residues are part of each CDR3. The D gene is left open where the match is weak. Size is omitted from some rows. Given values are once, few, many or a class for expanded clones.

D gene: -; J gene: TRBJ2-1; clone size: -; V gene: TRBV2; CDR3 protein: CASLLYNEQFF; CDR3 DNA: TGTGCCAGCCTTTTATACAATGAGCAGTTCTTC
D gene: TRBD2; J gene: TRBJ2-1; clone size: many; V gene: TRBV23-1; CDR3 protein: CASDASGPNEQFF; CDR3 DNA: TGCGCCAGCGACGCTAGCGGCCCGAATGAGCAGTTCTTC
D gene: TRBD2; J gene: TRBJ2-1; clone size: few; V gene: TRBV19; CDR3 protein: CASSPLSSGSSYNEQFF; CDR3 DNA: TGTGCCAGTAGTCCCCTTTCTAGCGGGAGCTCCTACAATGAGCAGTTCTTC
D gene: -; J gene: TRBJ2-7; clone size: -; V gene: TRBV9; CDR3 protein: CASSSAGAAQYF; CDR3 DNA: TGTGCCAGCAGCTCTGCCGGGGCGGCACAGTACTTC
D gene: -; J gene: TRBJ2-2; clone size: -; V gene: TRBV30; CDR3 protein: CAWSVWDVRGELFF; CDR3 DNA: TGTGCCTGGAGTGTATGGGACGTGCGAGGGGAGCTGTTTTTT
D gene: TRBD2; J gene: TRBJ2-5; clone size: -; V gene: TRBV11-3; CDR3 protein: CASSPSQREGTQYF; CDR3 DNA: TGTGCCAGCAGCCCCTCCCAGCGGGAGGGGACCCAGTACTTC
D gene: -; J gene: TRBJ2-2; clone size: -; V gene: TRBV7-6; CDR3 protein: CASSLASGYGELFF; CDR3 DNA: TGTGCCAGCAGCTTAGCTAGCGGCTACGGGGAGCTGTTTTTT
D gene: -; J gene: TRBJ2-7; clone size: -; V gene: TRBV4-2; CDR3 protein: CASSQVEGSYEQYF; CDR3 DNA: TGTGCCAGCAGCCAAGTTGAGGGCTCCTACGAGCAGTACTTC
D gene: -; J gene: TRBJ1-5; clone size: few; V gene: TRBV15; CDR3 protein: CATSSQIYQPQHF; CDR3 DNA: TGTGCCACCAGCAGTCAGATCTATCAGCCCCAGCATTTT
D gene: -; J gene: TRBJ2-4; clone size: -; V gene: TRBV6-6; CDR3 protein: CASSRVSLAKNIQYF; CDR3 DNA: TGTGCCAGCAGTCGGGTCAGCCTAGCCAAAAACATTCAGTACTTC
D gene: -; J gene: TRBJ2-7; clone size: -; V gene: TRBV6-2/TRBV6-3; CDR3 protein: CARRGTPVGVEQYF; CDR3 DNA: TGTGCCAGGAGAGGGACGCCGGTCGGGGTCGAGCAGTACTTC
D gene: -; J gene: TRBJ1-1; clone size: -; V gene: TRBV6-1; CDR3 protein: CASRSRQVSNTEAFF; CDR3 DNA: TGTGCCAGCAGAAGTCGACAAGTATCAAACACTGAAGCTTTCTTT
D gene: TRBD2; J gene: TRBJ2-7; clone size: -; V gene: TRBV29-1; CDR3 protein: CSSREGRDEQYF; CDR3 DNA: TGCAGCTCTCGGGAGGGAAGGGACGAGCAGTACTTC
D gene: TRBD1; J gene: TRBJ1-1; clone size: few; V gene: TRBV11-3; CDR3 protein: CASSVSAGTGGEAFF; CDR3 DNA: TGTGCCAGCAGCGTGAGCGCCGGGACAGGGGGTGAAGCTTTCTTT
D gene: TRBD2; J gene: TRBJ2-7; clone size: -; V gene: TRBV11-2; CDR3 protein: CASSLGLTSGYEQYF; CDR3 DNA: TGTGCCAGCAGCTTAGGTTTGACTAGCGGCTACGAGCAGTACTTC
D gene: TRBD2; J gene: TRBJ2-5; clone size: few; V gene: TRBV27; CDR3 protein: CASSLAGAAGETQYF; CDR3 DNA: TGTGCCAGCAGTTTAGCGGGAGCAGCGGGAGAGACCCAGTACTTC
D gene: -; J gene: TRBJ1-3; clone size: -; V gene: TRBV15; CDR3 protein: CATSRKDPGNTIYF; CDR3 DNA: TGTGCCACCAGCAGAAAGGACCCCGGAAACACCATATATTTT
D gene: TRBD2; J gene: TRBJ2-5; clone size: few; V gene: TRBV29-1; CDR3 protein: CSVSLLAGVETQYF; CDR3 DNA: TGCAGCGTATCGCTACTAGCGGGAGTTGAGACCCAGTACTTC
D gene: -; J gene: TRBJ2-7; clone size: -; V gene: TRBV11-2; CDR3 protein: CASKERYEQYF; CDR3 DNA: TGTGCCAGCAAAGAACGGTACGAGCAGTACTTC
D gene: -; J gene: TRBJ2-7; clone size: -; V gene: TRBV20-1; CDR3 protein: CSATQGFSEQYF; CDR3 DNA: TGCAGTGCTACTCAGGGGTTTTCCGAGCAGTACTTC
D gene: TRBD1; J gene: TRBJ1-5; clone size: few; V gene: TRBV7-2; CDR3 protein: CASSLRGGRMSNQPQHF; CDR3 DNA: TGTGCCAGCAGCTTAAGAGGGGGCAGGATGAGCAATCAGCCCCAGCATTTT
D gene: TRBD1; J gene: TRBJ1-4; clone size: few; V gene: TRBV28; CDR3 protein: CASRRQGDEKLFF; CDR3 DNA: TGTGCCAGCCGACGACAGGGGGATGAAAAACTGTTTTTT
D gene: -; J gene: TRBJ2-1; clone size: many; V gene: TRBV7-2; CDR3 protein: CASSMDRDLYNEQFF; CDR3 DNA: TGTGCCAGCAGCATGGACCGGGACTTATACAATGAGCAGTTCTTC
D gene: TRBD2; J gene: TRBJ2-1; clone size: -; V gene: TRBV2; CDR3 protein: CASNERLAGGNHNEQFF; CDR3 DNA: TGTGCCAGCAATGAAAGGCTGGCGGGGGGGAACCACAATGAGCAGTTCTTC
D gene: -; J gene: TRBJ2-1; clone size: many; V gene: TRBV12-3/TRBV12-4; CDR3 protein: CASTRGSSYNEQFF; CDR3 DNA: TGTGCCAGTACCCGGGGTTCCTCCTACAATGAGCAGTTCTTC
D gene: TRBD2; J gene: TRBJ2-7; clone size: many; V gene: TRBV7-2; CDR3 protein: CASSPTSGAYEQYF; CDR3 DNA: TGTGCCAGCAGCCCTACTAGCGGGGCTTACGAGCAGTACTTC
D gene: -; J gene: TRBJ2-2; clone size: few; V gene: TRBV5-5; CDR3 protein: CASSSFAPTNTGELFF; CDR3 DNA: TGTGCCAGCAGCTCTTTTGCCCCCACGAACACCGGGGAGCTGTTTTTT
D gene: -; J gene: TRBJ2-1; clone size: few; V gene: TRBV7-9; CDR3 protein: CASSPAQGYNEQFF; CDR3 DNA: TGTGCCAGCAGCCCAGCCCAGGGTTACAATGAGCAGTTCTTC
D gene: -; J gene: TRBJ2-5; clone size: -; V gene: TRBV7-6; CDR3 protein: CASSFGVRETQYF; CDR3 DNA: TGTGCCAGCAGCTTCGGGGTTCGAGAGACCCAGTACTTC
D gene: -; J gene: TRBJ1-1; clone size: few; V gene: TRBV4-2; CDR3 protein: CASSPSQVFTEAFF; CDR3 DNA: TGTGCCAGCAGCCCCAGTCAAGTTTTCACTGAAGCTTTCTTT
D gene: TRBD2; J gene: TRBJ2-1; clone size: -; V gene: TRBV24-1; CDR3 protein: CATSFSGGGDEQFF; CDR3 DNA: TGTGCCACCTCCTTTAGCGGGGGAGGCGATGAGCAGTTCTTC
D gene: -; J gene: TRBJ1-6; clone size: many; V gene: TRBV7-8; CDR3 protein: CAASRQEFSYNSPLHF; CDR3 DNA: TGTGCCGCAAGTAGACAGGAATTCTCCTATAATTCACCCCTCCACTTT
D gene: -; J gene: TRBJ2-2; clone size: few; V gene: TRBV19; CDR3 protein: CASSERTGRTGELFF; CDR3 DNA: TGTGCCAGTAGCGAACGGACGGGGAGGACCGGGGAGCTGTTTTTT
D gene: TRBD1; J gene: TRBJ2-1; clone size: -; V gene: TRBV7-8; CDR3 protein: CASSPRGQGVNNEQFF; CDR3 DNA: TGTGCCAGCAGCCCCCGGGGACAGGGGGTAAACAATGAGCAGTTCTTC
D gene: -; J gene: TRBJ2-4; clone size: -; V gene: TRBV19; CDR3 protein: CASRLGQTHGPQYF; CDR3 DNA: TGTGCCAGTAGGCTTGGACAGACCCACGGACCACAGTACTTC
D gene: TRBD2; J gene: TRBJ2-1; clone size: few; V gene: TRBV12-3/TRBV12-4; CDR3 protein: CASRPSGLYNEQFF; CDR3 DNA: TGTGCCAGCAGGCCTAGCGGACTTTACAATGAGCAGTTCTTC
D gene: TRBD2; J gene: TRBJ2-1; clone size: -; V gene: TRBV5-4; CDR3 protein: CASSLEPRGSRNEQFF; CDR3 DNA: TGTGCCAGCAGCTTGGAGCCGCGGGGGTCCCGCAATGAGCAGTTCTTC
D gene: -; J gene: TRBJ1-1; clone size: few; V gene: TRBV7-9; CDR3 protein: CASGIGTEAFF; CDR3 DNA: TGTGCCAGTGGGATCGGAACTGAAGCTTTCTTT
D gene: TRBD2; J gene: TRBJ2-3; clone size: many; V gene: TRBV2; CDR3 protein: CASSPTVAGRPDTQYF; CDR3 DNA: TGTGCCAGCAGTCCAACCGTAGCGGGGCGACCAGATACGCAGTATTTT
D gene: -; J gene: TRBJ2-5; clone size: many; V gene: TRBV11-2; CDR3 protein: CASSLDLEGLGQETQYF; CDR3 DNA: TGTGCCAGCAGCTTAGATCTTGAGGGCTTGGGGCAAGAGACCCAGTACTTC
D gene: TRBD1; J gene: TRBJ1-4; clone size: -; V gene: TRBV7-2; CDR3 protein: CASRPGTGATNEKLFF; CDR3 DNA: TGTGCCAGCAGACCGGGGACAGGAGCAACTAATGAAAAACTGTTTTTT
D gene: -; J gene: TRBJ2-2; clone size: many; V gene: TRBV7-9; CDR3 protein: CASSWDTTGELFF; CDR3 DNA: TGTGCCAGCAGCTGGGACACCACCGGGGAGCTGTTTTTT
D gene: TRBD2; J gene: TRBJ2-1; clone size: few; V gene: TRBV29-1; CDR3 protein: CSVEGTSGRGNEQFF; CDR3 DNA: TGCAGCGTTGAGGGGACTAGCGGGAGGGGGAATGAGCAGTTCTTC
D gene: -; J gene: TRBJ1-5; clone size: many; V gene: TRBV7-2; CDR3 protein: CASSLTVQQPQHF; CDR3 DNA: TGTGCCAGCAGCTTAACGGTTCAGCAGCCCCAGCATTTT
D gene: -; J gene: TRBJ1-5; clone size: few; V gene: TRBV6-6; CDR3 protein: CASSYNPISNQPQHF; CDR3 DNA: TGTGCCAGCAGTTACAACCCTATTAGCAATCAGCCCCAGCATTTT
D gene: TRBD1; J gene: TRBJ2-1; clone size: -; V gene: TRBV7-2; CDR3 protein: CASSRDRAAYRHNEQFF; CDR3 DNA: TGTGCCAGCAGCCGCGACAGGGCGGCCTACCGTCACAATGAGCAGTTCTTC
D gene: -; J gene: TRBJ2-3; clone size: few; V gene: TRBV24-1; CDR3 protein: CATSDWGSDTQYF; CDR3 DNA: TGTGCCACCAGTGATTGGGGGTCGGATACGCAGTATTTT
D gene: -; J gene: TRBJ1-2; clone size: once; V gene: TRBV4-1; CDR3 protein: CASSQRVGDIYGYTF; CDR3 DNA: TGCGCCAGCAGCCAACGGGTCGGAGACATTTATGGCTACACCTTC
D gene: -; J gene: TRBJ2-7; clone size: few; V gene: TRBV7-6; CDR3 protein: CASSSARGYEQYF; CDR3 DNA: TGTGCCAGCAGCTCCGCCCGAGGTTACGAGCAGTACTTC
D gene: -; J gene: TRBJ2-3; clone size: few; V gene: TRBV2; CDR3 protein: CASIFRGDTQYF; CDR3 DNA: TGTGCCAGCATTTTCAGAGGAGATACGCAGTATTTT
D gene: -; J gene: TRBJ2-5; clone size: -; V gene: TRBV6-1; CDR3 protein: CASSEAVARETQYF; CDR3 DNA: TGTGCCAGCAGTGAAGCGGTGGCTAGAGAGACCCAGTACTTC
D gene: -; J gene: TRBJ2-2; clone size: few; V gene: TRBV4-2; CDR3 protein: CASSQEGFGAELFF; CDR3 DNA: TGTGCCAGCAGCCAAGAAGGGTTTGGGGCGGAGCTGTTTTTT
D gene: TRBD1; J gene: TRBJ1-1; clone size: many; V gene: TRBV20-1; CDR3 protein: CSVTIFRDRAGTEAFF; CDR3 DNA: TGCAGTGTCACTATATTCCGGGACAGGGCGGGCACTGAAGCTTTCTTT
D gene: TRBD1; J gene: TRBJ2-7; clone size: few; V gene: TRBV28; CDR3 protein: CASSSSGTGDEQYF; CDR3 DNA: TGTGCCAGCAGTTCCTCCGGGACAGGTGACGAGCAGTACTTC
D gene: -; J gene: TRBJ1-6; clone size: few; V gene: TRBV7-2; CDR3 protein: CASSFLVGGKKDSPLHF; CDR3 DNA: TGTGCCAGCAGCTTTCTTGTTGGGGGGAAAAAAGATTCACCCCTCCACTTT